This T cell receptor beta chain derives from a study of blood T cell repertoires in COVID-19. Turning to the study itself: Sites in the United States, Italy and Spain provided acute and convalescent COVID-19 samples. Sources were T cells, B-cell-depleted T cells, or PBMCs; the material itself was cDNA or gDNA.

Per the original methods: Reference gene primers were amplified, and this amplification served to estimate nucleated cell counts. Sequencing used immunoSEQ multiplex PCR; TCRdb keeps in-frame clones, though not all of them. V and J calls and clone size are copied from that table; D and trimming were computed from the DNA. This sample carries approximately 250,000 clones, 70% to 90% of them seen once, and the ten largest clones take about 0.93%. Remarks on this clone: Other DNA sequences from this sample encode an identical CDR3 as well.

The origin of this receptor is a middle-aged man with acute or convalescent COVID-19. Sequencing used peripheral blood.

As DNA, the CDR3 is TGTGCCAGCAGTCGGGGAAACACCGGGGAGCTGTTTTTT. This translates into CASSRGNTGELFF. The V and J genes are TRBV6-5 and TRBJ2-2; D might be TRBD2 (5 bases). CDR1 is MNHEY and CDR2 is SVGAGI in the germline V gene. Trimming stripped 5 bases from V and 2 bases from J, with 6 bases between. This CDR3 has 13 amino acids.